One and the same sample provided the 9 T cell receptor beta chains below, sequenced in a study of shared clonotypes between healthy human individuals. Repertoires were generated with immunoSEQ multiplex PCR, while TCRdb's copy carries only in-frame clones and drops some. The sample carries some 2.1 million clones, approximately 95% recorded once. The material sequenced was naive CD4+ T cells sorted from blood. Subset of the sample: CD45RA+ positively selected. These receptors came from a man aged 18-30 years in good health.

This rearrangement joins TRBV5-1 to TRBJ1-5; D not certain. V gave up 2 bases and J gave up 5 bases, with 11 bases separating them. CDR3 length equals 14 residues. Germline lookup yields CDR1 SGHRS and CDR2 YFSETQ. The DNA for the CDR3 is TGCGCCAGCAGCTTCGAGGCGGGCGATCAGCCCCAGCATTTT. Encoded protein: CASSFEAGDQPQHF. The full variable domain, rest sourced from reference TRBV5-1 and TRBJ1-5, is KAGVTQTPRYLIKTRGQQVTLSCSPISGHRSVSWYQQTPGQGLQFLFEYFSETQRNKGNFPGRFSGRQFSNSRSEMNVSTLELGDSALYLCASSFEAGDQPQHFGDGTRLSIL.

V is TRBV5-1 and J is TRBJ1-2, with D tentatively TRBD1 (6 bases). Per the germline V gene, CDR1 is SGHRS and CDR2 is YFSETQ. CDR3 length equals 15 residues. Trimming shortened V by 0 bases and J by 5 bases, and 14 bases separated the two germline ends. CDR3 protein: CASSLEAGARYGYTF. CDR3 in DNA: TGCGCCAGCAGCTTGGAGGCAGGGGCTCGGTATGGCTACACCTTC.

The V call is TRBV4-1, the J call TRBJ1-6; perhaps TRBD1 as D (5 bases). The CDR3 runs to 15 residues. V was cut by 4 bases and J by 7 bases, with 14 bases left in between. Germline V gene lookup returns CDR1 MGHRA and CDR2 YSYEKL. CDR3 nucleotides: TGCGCCAGCAGCCGGGGTGGCGCAGGGAATTCACCCCTCCACTTT. As protein: CASSRGGAGNSPLHF.

This clone was observed a few times. Other DNA sequences in the sample encode the same CDR3. The chain joins TRBV28 to TRBJ1-2, with 7 bases lining up with TRBD1. This CDR3 has 15 residues. After removal of 3 bases from V and 2 bases from J, the junction contained 6 bases not matched to a gene. CDR1 and CDR2 (germline): MDHEN, SYDVKM. The CDR3 DNA sequence: TGTGCCAGCAGTTTGTCCGGGACAGCAAACTATGGCTACACCTTC. Amino acid sequence: CASSLSGTANYGYTF.

This clone was found once. V gene TRBV5-6 combines with J gene TRBJ1-1; the match to TRBD1 covers 7 bases. Looked up from germline, CDR1 is SGHDT and CDR2 is YYEEEE. The CDR3 runs to 17 residues. V dropped 2 bases and J dropped 0; count of bases not matched to a gene: 10. CDR3 in amino acids: CASSFSDRSPMNTEAFF. The CDR3 nucleotides are TGTGCCAGCAGCTTCTCGGACAGGTCACCAATGAACACTGAAGCTTTCTTT.

The chain joins TRBV7-2 to TRBJ2-5; 13 nucleotides align to TRBD2. CDR1 and CDR2 (germline): SGHTA, FQGNSA. With 6 bases clipped from V and 4 bases from J, the junction kept 8 bases outside the gene matches. This CDR3 comprises 16 residues. In nucleotides, the CDR3 is TGTGCCAGCAGACCTCCGGGACTAGCGGGACTAGAGACCCAGTACTTC. As protein: CASRPPGLAGLETQYF.

The chain recombines TRBV30 with TRBJ2-7, with D possibly TRBD2 on 5 matching bases. This CDR3 spans 14 amino acids. V was pared by 1 base and J by 4 bases, with 14 bases between. Germline lookup yields CDR1 GTSNPN and CDR2 SVGIG (reference sequence). In DNA form, the CDR3 reads TGTGCCTGGAGTGAGGGAGTGGGAGCTTACGAGCAGTACTTC. It specifies CAWSEGVGAYEQYF.

This sequence joins TRBV10-3 and TRBJ2-7; D might be TRBD1 or TRBD2, each matching 5 bases. The V end was cut by 4 bases, the J end by 1 base, with 14 bases between. The germline CDR1 and CDR2 sequences are ENHRY and SYGVKD. This CDR3 region has 15 residues. CDR3 DNA: TGTGCCATCAGTGCCCTCCGGGACCGATCCTACGAGCAGTACTTC. Its translation is CAISALRDRSYEQYF.

This clone has just one count. Other DNA sequences from this sample encode an identical CDR3 as well. The V gene is TRBV7-9, the J gene TRBJ1-2, with a weak D call TRBD1 (6 bases). The CDR3 covers 13 residues. Per the germline V gene, CDR1 is SEHNR and CDR2 is FQNEAQ (reference sequence). V gave up 5 bases and J gave up 4 bases, with 11 bases separating them. The CDR3 sequence is CASSPRGGYGYTF. The DNA of the CDR3 is TGTGCCAGCAGCCCCAGGGGAGGCTATGGCTACACCTTC.